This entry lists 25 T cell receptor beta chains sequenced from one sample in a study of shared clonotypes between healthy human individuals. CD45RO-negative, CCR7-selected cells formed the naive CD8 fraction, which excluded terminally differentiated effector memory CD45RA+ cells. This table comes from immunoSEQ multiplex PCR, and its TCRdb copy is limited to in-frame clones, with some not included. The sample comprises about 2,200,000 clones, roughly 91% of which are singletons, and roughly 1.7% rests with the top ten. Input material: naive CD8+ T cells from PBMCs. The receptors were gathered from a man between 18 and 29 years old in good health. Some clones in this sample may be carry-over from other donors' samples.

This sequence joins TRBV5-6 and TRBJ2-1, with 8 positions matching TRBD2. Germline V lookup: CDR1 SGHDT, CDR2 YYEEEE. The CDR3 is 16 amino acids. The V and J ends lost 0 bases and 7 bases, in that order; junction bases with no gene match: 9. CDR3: CASSLETGGSQNEQFF. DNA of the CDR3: TGTGCCAGCAGCTTGGAGACGGGAGGGAGTCAAAATGAGCAGTTCTTC.

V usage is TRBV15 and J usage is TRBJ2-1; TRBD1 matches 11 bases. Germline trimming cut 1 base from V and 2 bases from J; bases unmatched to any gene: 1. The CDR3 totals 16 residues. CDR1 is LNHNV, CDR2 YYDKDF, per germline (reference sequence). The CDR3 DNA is TGTGCCACCAGCAGAGCGGACAGGGGGCCCTACAATGAGCAGTTCTTC. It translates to CATSRADRGPYNEQFF.

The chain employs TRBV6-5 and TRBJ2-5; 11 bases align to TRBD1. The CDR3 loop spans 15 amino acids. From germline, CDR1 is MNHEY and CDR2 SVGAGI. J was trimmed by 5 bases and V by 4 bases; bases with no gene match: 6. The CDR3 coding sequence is TGTGCCAGCAGTTTAGAGGACAGGGGGCGCGAGACCCAGTACTTC. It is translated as CASSLEDRGRETQYF.

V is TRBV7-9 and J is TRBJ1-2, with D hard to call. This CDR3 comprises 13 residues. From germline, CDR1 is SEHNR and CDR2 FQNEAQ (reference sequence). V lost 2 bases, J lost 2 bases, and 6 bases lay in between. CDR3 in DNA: TGTGCCAGCAGCTTATTCCCGAACTATGGCTACACCTTC. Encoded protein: CASSLFPNYGYTF.

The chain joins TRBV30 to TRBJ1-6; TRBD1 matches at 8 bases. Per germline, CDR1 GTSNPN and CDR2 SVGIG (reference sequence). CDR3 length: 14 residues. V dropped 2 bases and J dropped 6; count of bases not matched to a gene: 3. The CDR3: CAWSQGASNSPLHF. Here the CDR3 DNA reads TGTGCCTGGAGTCAGGGGGCAAGTAATTCACCCCTCCACTTT.

CDR3: CASSVAGGISTDTQYF. The CDR3 nucleotides are TGTGCCAGCAGCGTAGCAGGGGGCATTAGCACAGATACGCAGTATTTT. The chain has TRBV9 and TRBJ2-3, with 8 bases aligning to TRBD1. The V gene's germline CDR1 is SGDLS and CDR2 YYNGEE. The junction had 3 bases not matched to a gene; V was cut back by 0 bases and J by 0 bases. This CDR3 is built from 16 residues.

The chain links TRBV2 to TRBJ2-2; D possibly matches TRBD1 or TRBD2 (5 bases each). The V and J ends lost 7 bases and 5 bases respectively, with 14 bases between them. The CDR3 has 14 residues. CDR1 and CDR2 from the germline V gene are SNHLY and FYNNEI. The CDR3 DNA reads TGTGCCAGCAATCCCAGGGACGGAACCGGGGAGCTGTTTTTT. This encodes CASNPRDGTGELFF.

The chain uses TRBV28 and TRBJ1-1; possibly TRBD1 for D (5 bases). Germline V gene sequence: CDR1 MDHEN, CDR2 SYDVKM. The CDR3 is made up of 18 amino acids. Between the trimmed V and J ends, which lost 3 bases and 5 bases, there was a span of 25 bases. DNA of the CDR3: TGTGCCAGCAGTTTGTATGTTCCGGGGCAATTTAAACGGACTGAAGCTTTCTTT. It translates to CASSLYVPGQFKRTEAFF.

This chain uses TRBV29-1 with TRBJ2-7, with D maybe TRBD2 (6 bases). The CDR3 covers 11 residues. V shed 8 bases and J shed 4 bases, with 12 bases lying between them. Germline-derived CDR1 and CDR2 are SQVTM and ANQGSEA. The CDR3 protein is CSLRSGYEQYF. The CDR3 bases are TGCAGCCTCCGGAGCGGGTACGAGCAGTACTTC.

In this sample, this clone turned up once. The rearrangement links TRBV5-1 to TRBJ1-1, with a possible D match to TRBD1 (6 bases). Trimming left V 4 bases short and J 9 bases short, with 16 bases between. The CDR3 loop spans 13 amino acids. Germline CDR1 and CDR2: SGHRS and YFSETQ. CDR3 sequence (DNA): TGCGCCAGCAGCACCTCAGGGGCCACCCAAGCTTTCTTT. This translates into CASSTSGATQAFF.

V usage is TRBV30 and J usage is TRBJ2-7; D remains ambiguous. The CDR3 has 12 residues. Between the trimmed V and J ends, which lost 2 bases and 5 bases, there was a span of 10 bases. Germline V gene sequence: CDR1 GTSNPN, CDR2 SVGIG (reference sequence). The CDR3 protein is CAWSSSTHEQYF. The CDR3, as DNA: TGTGCCTGGAGTAGTAGTACCCACGAGCAGTACTTC.

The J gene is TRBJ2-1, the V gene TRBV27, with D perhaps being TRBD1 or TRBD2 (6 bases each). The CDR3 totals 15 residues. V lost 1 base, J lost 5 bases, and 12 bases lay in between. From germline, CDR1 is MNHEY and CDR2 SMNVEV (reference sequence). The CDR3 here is CASSLLGGNHNEQFF. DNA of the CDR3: TGTGCCAGCAGTTTATTGGGGGGCAATCACAATGAGCAGTTCTTC.

The CDR3 DNA reads TGTGCCAGCAGCTTACAGCAACTAGAAGCTTTCTTT. Encoded protein: CASSLQQLEAFF. This sequence joins TRBV13 and TRBJ1-1; D unclear. Trimming took off 2 bases at V and 8 bases at J, with 9 bases between the two ends. The germline V gene has CDR1 PRHDT and CDR2 FYEKMQ (reference sequence). The CDR3 is made up of 12 amino acids.

The CDR3 sequence is CASSQEGEGEGNTIYF. The CDR3, as DNA: TGTGCCAGCAGCCAAGAGGGTGAAGGTGAAGGAAACACCATATATTTT. This chain joins TRBV14 and TRBJ1-3, with unresolved D. The CDR3 covers 16 residues. The germline gives CDR1 SGHDN, CDR2 FVKESK. V gave up 0 bases and J gave up 4 bases, with 13 bases separating them.

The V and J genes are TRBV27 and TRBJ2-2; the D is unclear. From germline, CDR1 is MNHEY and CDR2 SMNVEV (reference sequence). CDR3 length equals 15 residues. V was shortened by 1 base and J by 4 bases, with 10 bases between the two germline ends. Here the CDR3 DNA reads TGTGCCAGCAGTTTATATCGTAGTTCCACCGGGGAGCTGTTTTTT. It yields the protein CASSLYRSSTGELFF.

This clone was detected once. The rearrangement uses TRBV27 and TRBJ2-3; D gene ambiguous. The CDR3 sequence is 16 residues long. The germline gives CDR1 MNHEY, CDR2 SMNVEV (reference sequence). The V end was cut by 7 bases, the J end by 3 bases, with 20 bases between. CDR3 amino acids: CASTLGWGVRTDTQYF. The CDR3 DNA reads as TGTGCCAGCACCTTGGGGTGGGGTGTTCGTACAGATACGCAGTATTTT.

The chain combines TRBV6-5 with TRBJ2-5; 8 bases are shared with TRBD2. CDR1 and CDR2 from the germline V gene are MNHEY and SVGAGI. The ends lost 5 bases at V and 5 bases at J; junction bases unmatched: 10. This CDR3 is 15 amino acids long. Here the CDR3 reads CASSRAGGSGETQYF. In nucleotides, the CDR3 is TGTGCCAGCAGTCGCGCGGGGGGTAGCGGGGAGACCCAGTACTTC.

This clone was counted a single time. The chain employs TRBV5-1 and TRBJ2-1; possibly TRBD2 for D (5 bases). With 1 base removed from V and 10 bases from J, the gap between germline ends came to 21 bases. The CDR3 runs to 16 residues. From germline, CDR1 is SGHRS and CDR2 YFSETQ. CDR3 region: CASSLRTGLVAYEQFF. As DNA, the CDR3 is TGCGCCAGCAGCTTGCGTACTGGACTCGTGGCATACGAGCAGTTCTTC.

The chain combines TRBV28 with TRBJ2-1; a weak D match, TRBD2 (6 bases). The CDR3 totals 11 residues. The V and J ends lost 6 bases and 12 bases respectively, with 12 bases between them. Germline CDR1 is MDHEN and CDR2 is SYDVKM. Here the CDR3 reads CASSPGTLQFF. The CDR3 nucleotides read TGTGCCAGCAGCCCCGGGACTTTGCAGTTCTTC. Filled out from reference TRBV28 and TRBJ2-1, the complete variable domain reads DVKVTQSSRYLVKRTGEKVFLECVQDMDHENMFWYRQDPGLGLRLIYFSYDVKMKEKGDIPEGYSVSREKKERFSLILESASTNQTSMYLCASSPGTLQFFGPGTRLTVL.

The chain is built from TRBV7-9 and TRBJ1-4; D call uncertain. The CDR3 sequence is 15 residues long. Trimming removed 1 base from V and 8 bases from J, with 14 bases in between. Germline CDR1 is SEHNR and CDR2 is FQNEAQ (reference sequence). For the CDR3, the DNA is TGTGCCAGCAGCTTAGACCCGGGCTTGGAGGAAAAACTGTTTTTT. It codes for CASSLDPGLEEKLFF.

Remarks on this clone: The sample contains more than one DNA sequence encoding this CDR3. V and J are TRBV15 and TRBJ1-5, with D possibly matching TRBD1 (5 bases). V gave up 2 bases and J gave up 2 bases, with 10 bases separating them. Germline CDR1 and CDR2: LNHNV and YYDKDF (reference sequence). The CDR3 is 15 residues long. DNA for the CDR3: TGTGCCACCAGCAGACGTACAGGAGGCAATCAGCCCCAGCATTTT. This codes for CATSRRTGGNQPQHF.

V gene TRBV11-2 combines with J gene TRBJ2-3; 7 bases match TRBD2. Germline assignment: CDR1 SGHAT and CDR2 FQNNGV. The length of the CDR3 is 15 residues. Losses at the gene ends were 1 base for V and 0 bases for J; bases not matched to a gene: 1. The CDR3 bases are TGTGCCAGCAGCTTAGGACTAGCTAGCACAGATACGCAGTATTTT. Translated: CASSLGLASTDTQYF.

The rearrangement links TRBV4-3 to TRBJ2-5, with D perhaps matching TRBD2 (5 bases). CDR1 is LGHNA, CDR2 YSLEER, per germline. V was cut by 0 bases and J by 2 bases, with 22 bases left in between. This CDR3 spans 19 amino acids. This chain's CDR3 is CASSQDRFGASGSQETQYF. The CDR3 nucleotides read TGCGCCAGCAGCCAAGATAGGTTCGGCGCCAGTGGGAGTCAAGAGACCCAGTACTTC.

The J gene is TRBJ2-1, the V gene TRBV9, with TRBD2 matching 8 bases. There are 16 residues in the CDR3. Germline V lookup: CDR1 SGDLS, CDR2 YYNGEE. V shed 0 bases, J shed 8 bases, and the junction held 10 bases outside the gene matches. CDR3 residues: CASSVGRGGRIDEQFF. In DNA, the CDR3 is TGTGCCAGCAGCGTAGGACGGGGGGGTCGTATCGATGAGCAGTTCTTC.

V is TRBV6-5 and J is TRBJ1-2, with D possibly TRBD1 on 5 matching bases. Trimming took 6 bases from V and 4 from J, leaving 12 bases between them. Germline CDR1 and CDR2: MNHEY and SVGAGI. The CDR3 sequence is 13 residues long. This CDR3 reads CASSPGPLYGYTF. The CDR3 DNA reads TGTGCCAGCAGCCCAGGGCCCCTCTATGGCTACACCTTC.